This note documents a single TCR beta chain sequence. Its antigen is unidentified. These data belong to a study of T cells after posttransplantation cyclophosphamide. Study-wide points: Tissue-infiltrating T cells from skin or gut overlapped little with blood T cells. TRB clonality was highly associated with recipient CMV seropositivity and reactivation. Later blood repertoires were often dominated by clones from the donor CD8+ memory compartment.

Assay used: immunoSEQ multiplex PCR; TCRdb lists only in-frame clones, some missing. This sample yields under 75,000 clones, of which around 93% are seen a single time; 2.5% to 3% belongs to the top ten. This related bone marrow graft donor gave peripheral blood on the day of marrow donation. V lost 4 bases and J 7 bases, leaving 8 bases between the germline ends. The CDR3 spans 11 residues. Germline V gives CDR1 SGHTA, CDR2 FQGNSA. The sequence came from a woman aged 25 to 39 in good health and a related stem cell transplant donor. The sequenced sample was PBMCs. V and J are TRBV7-2 and TRBJ2-7; D ambiguous. CDR3 DNA sequence: TGTGCCAGCAGCTCACGTAGGGAGCAGTACTTC. Translated, it gives CASSSRREQYF.